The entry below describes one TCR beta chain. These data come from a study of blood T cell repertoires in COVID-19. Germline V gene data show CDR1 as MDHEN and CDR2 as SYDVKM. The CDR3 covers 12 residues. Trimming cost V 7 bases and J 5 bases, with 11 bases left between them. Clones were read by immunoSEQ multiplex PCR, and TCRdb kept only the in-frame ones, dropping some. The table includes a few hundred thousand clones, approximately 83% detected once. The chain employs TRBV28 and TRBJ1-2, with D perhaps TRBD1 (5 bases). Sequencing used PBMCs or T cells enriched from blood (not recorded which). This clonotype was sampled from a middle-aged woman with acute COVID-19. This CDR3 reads CASIGTIYGYTF. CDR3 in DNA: TGTGCCAGCATCGGGACTATTTATGGCTACACCTTC.